Listed below are T cell receptor beta chains from one sample, sequenced in a study of T-cell reconstitution after alpha-beta-depleted transplantation in children. MiXCR was run by TCRdb on the PCR reads, yielding one entry per CDR3 protein. The sample lists approximately 490,000 distinct CDR3 sequences, around 13% occurring once. The sample here was PBMCs from the stem cell graft donor, taken from the stem cell graft. Receptors were obtained from a human donor who donated a stem cell graft to a child with combined immunodeficiency. Both conserved end residues are part of each CDR3. The D gene is left open where the match is weak. Clone size is not always given. Where it is, it says once, few, many or a class for expanded clones.

j_call: TRBJ2-7; clone_size: -; v_call: TRBV6-2/TRBV6-3; d_call: -; cdr3_length: 12; cdr3_aa: CASSFGIGAVYF; cdr3_nt: -
j_call: TRBJ1-3; clone_size: -; v_call: TRBV6-5; d_call: -; cdr3_length: 16; cdr3_aa: CASSYSGSRSGNTIYF; cdr3_nt: TGTGCCAGCAGTTACTCTGGCAGCCGCTCTGGAAACACCATATATTTT
j_call: TRBJ2-5; clone_size: -; v_call: TRBV7-2; d_call: -; cdr3_length: 14; cdr3_aa: CASSLTKAQETQYF; cdr3_nt: TGTGCCAGCAGCTTAACCAAGGCCCAAGAGACCCAGTACTTC
j_call: TRBJ2-2; clone_size: -; v_call: TRBV6-2/TRBV6-3; d_call: TRBD1; cdr3_length: 16; cdr3_aa: CASSYSDRGRTGELFF; cdr3_nt: TGTGCCAGCAGTTATTCGGACAGGGGGCGGACCGGGGAGCTGTTTTTT
j_call: TRBJ2-2; clone_size: few; v_call: TRBV24-1; d_call: -; cdr3_length: 15; cdr3_aa: CATSDSRVRTGELFF; cdr3_nt: TGTGCCACCAGTGATAGTAGGGTTCGCACCGGGGAGCTGTTTTTT
j_call: TRBJ1-5; clone_size: -; v_call: TRBV12-3/TRBV12-4; d_call: TRBD1; cdr3_length: 15; cdr3_aa: CASSLTGSRNQPQHF; cdr3_nt: TGTGCCAGCAGTTTGACAGGGTCCCGCAATCAGCCCCAGCATTTT
j_call: TRBJ2-7; clone_size: -; v_call: TRBV4-3; d_call: TRBD2; cdr3_length: 16; cdr3_aa: CASSQEAGGPRWEQYF; cdr3_nt: TGCGCCAGCAGCCAGGAAGCGGGAGGGCCTCGTTGGGAGCAGTACTTC
j_call: TRBJ1-3; clone_size: many; v_call: TRBV12-3/TRBV12-4; d_call: -; cdr3_length: 12; cdr3_aa: CASSFGRNTIYF; cdr3_nt: TGTGCCAGCAGTTTTGGTCGAAACACCATATATTTT
j_call: TRBJ2-1; clone_size: many; v_call: TRBV6-2/TRBV6-3; d_call: -; cdr3_length: 14; cdr3_aa: CASSYIGGGNEQFF; cdr3_nt: TGTGCCAGCAGTTATATAGGAGGGGGCAATGAGCAGTTCTTC
j_call: TRBJ2-1; clone_size: -; v_call: TRBV3-1; d_call: TRBD1; cdr3_length: 17; cdr3_aa: CASSQVPTGGAGNEQFF; cdr3_nt: TGTGCCAGCAGCCAAGTGCCGACAGGGGGCGCGGGAAATGAGCAGTTCTTC
j_call: TRBJ2-5; clone_size: few; v_call: TRBV24-1; d_call: -; cdr3_length: 14; cdr3_aa: CATATTRDQETQYF; cdr3_nt: TGTGCCACCGCTACAACCAGGGATCAAGAGACCCAGTACTTC
j_call: TRBJ1-2; clone_size: -; v_call: TRBV11-3; d_call: -; cdr3_length: 13; cdr3_aa: CASSSTPNYGYTF; cdr3_nt: TGTGCCAGCAGCTCAACACCGAACTATGGCTACACCTTC
j_call: TRBJ2-2; clone_size: few; v_call: TRBV24-1; d_call: -; cdr3_length: 14; cdr3_aa: CATSGLANTGELFF; cdr3_nt: TGTGCCACCTCGGGACTCGCGAACACCGGGGAGCTGTTTTTT
j_call: TRBJ1-5; clone_size: -; v_call: TRBV5-6; d_call: TRBD1; cdr3_length: 15; cdr3_aa: CASSPGTAANQPQHF; cdr3_nt: TGTGCCAGCAGCCCGGGGACAGCCGCCAATCAGCCCCAGCATTTT
j_call: TRBJ1-5; clone_size: -; v_call: TRBV28; d_call: -; cdr3_length: 14; cdr3_aa: CASSFFWEYQPQHF; cdr3_nt: TGTGCCAGCAGTTTTTTTTGGGAGTATCAGCCCCAGCATTTT
j_call: TRBJ2-5; clone_size: -; v_call: TRBV3-1; d_call: -; cdr3_length: 14; cdr3_aa: CASSQDFQAGLKYF; cdr3_nt: TGTGCCAGCAGCCAAGATTTTCAGGCAGGGCTGAAGTACTTC
j_call: TRBJ2-4; clone_size: few; v_call: TRBV28; d_call: -; cdr3_length: 16; cdr3_aa: CASRDEQGPTKNIQYF; cdr3_nt: TGTGCCAGCAGAGATGAACAGGGCCCTACCAAAAACATTCAGTACTTC
j_call: TRBJ2-5; clone_size: many; v_call: TRBV5-6; d_call: TRBD1; cdr3_length: 15; cdr3_aa: CASSWASTGQETQYF; cdr3_nt: TGTGCCAGCAGCTGGGCTTCGACAGGGCAAGAGACCCAGTACTTC
j_call: TRBJ2-1; clone_size: -; v_call: TRBV12-3/TRBV12-4; d_call: TRBD2; cdr3_length: 16; cdr3_aa: CASSQGLAGIYNEQFF; cdr3_nt: TGTGCCAGCAGTCAGGGACTAGCGGGGATTTACAATGAGCAGTTCTTC
j_call: TRBJ1-4; clone_size: few; v_call: TRBV20-1; d_call: TRBD1; cdr3_length: 16; cdr3_aa: CSAWGQGGRENEKLFF; cdr3_nt: TGCAGTGCTTGGGGACAGGGGGGGCGAGAAAATGAAAAACTGTTTTTT
j_call: TRBJ2-1; clone_size: -; v_call: TRBV3-1; d_call: TRBD2; cdr3_length: 15; cdr3_aa: CASSQSAGSYNEQFF; cdr3_nt: TGTGCCAGCAGCCAATCAGCGGGGTCCTACAATGAGCAGTTCTTC
j_call: TRBJ2-7; clone_size: few; v_call: TRBV20-1; d_call: TRBD2; cdr3_length: 15; cdr3_aa: CSARVFGLANYEQYF; cdr3_nt: TGCAGTGCTAGAGTTTTCGGACTAGCAAACTACGAGCAGTACTTC
j_call: TRBJ2-3; clone_size: many; v_call: TRBV6-1; d_call: TRBD2; cdr3_length: 15; cdr3_aa: CASRMGLAGTDTQYF; cdr3_nt: TGTGCCAGCAGAATGGGACTAGCGGGCACAGATACGCAGTATTTT
j_call: TRBJ2-5; clone_size: -; v_call: TRBV5-1; d_call: -; cdr3_length: 15; cdr3_aa: CASELLGSRKETQYF; cdr3_nt: TGCGCCAGCGAGCTCCTAGGTTCACGAAAAGAGACCCAGTACTTC
j_call: TRBJ2-7; clone_size: few; v_call: TRBV9; d_call: TRBD2; cdr3_length: 15; cdr3_aa: CASSVAGGLSYEQYF; cdr3_nt: TGTGCCAGCAGCGTAGCGGGAGGCCTTTCCTACGAGCAGTACTTC
j_call: TRBJ2-7; clone_size: few; v_call: TRBV27; d_call: -; cdr3_length: 13; cdr3_aa: CASRDTGYYEQYF; cdr3_nt: TGTGCCAGCCGCGATACAGGATACTACGAGCAGTACTTC
j_call: TRBJ2-3; clone_size: -; v_call: TRBV12-3/TRBV12-4; d_call: -; cdr3_length: 14; cdr3_aa: CASSPIRSTDTQYF; cdr3_nt: TGTGCCAGCAGTCCCATACGGTCCACAGATACGCAGTATTTT
j_call: TRBJ2-3; clone_size: many; v_call: TRBV9; d_call: TRBD2; cdr3_length: 16; cdr3_aa: CASSVLAGGNTDTQYF; cdr3_nt: TGTGCCAGCAGCGTGCTAGCGGGGGGTAACACAGATACGCAGTATTTT
j_call: TRBJ2-7; clone_size: -; v_call: TRBV20-1; d_call: TRBD1; cdr3_length: 12; cdr3_aa: CSPRDSPYEQYF; cdr3_nt: TGCAGCCCCCGGGACAGCCCCTACGAGCAGTACTTC
j_call: TRBJ2-3; clone_size: many; v_call: TRBV29-1; d_call: TRBD2; cdr3_length: 14; cdr3_aa: CSVDSASGGRTQYF; cdr3_nt: TGCAGCGTTGATTCGGCTAGCGGGGGGAGGACGCAGTATTTT
j_call: TRBJ2-7; clone_size: -; v_call: TRBV6-2/TRBV6-3; d_call: -; cdr3_length: 12; cdr3_aa: CASRSRTYEQYF; cdr3_nt: TGTGCCAGCCGTTCGCGAACATACGAGCAGTACTTC
j_call: TRBJ1-3; clone_size: once; v_call: TRBV12-3/TRBV12-4; d_call: TRBD1; cdr3_length: 16; cdr3_aa: CASSLLDRPGRNTIYF; cdr3_nt: TGTGCCAGCAGTTTGTTGGACAGGCCTGGGAGAAACACCATATATTTT
j_call: TRBJ2-7; clone_size: many; v_call: TRBV12-3/TRBV12-4; d_call: -; cdr3_length: 11; cdr3_aa: CASSHGGEQYF; cdr3_nt: TGTGCCAGCAGCCACGGTGGGGAGCAGTACTTC
j_call: TRBJ2-2; clone_size: few; v_call: TRBV6-5; d_call: TRBD2; cdr3_length: 16; cdr3_aa: CASSYRLAGITGELFF; cdr3_nt: TGTGCCAGCAGTTACCGTCTAGCGGGAATCACCGGGGAGCTGTTTTTT
j_call: TRBJ2-1; clone_size: many; v_call: TRBV10-3; d_call: -; cdr3_length: 13; cdr3_aa: CAISGGLSNEQFF; cdr3_nt: TGTGCCATCAGCGGCGGACTTTCCAATGAGCAGTTCTTC
j_call: TRBJ2-5; clone_size: -; v_call: TRBV5-1; d_call: -; cdr3_length: 13; cdr3_aa: CASSPGTPETQYF; cdr3_nt: TGCGCCAGCAGCCCCGGGACACCGGAGACCCAGTACTTC
j_call: TRBJ2-7; clone_size: many; v_call: TRBV9; d_call: -; cdr3_length: 13; cdr3_aa: CASSVGGGSEQYF; cdr3_nt: TGTGCCAGCAGCGTTGGGGGTGGGAGCGAGCAGTACTTC
j_call: TRBJ2-7; clone_size: few; v_call: TRBV12-3/TRBV12-4; d_call: -; cdr3_length: 14; cdr3_aa: CASSVGEGGYEQYF; cdr3_nt: TGTGCCAGCAGCGTGGGGGAGGGGGGCTACGAGCAGTACTTC
j_call: TRBJ2-1; clone_size: many; v_call: TRBV4-3; d_call: -; cdr3_length: 13; cdr3_aa: CASSRHLLNEQFF; cdr3_nt: TGCGCCAGCAGCCGACACTTGCTCAATGAGCAGTTCTTC
j_call: TRBJ1-6; clone_size: -; v_call: TRBV10-3; d_call: TRBD1; cdr3_length: 14; cdr3_aa: CAISIRDRDSPLHF; cdr3_nt: TGTGCCATCAGTATAAGGGACAGGGATTCACCCCTCCACTTT
j_call: TRBJ2-3; clone_size: -; v_call: TRBV5-1; d_call: -; cdr3_length: 15; cdr3_aa: CASSPGERSTDTQYF; cdr3_nt: TGCGCCAGCAGCCCAGGGGAGAGGAGCACAGATACGCAGTATTTT
j_call: TRBJ2-1; clone_size: few; v_call: TRBV27; d_call: -; cdr3_length: 15; cdr3_aa: CASSLIGVWNNEQFF; cdr3_nt: TGTGCCAGCAGTTTAATCGGGGTCTGGAACAATGAGCAGTTCTTC
j_call: TRBJ2-1; clone_size: few; v_call: TRBV6-1; d_call: TRBD1; cdr3_length: 15; cdr3_aa: CASNPGQGGSNEQFF; cdr3_nt: TGTGCCAGCAACCCGGGACAGGGGGGTTCCAATGAGCAGTTCTTC
j_call: TRBJ1-4; clone_size: -; v_call: TRBV18; d_call: -; cdr3_length: 16; cdr3_aa: CASSPYDRATNEKLFF; cdr3_nt: TGTGCCAGCTCACCGTATGACAGAGCAACTAATGAAAAACTGTTTTTT
j_call: TRBJ1-1; clone_size: many; v_call: TRBV7-3; d_call: -; cdr3_length: 14; cdr3_aa: CASSSSPGSGKAFF; cdr3_nt: TGTGCCAGCAGCTCCTCCCCAGGGTCCGGGAAAGCTTTCTTT
j_call: TRBJ2-3; clone_size: -; v_call: TRBV5-1; d_call: TRBD1; cdr3_length: 16; cdr3_aa: CASSDPGQGSTDTQYF; cdr3_nt: TGCGCCAGCAGCGACCCGGGACAGGGAAGCACAGATACGCAGTATTTT
j_call: TRBJ2-1; clone_size: many; v_call: TRBV10-3; d_call: TRBD2; cdr3_length: 13; cdr3_aa: CAISEREVNEQFF; cdr3_nt: TGTGCCATCAGTGAACGGGAGGTCAATGAGCAGTTCTTC
j_call: TRBJ2-1; clone_size: -; v_call: TRBV9; d_call: TRBD2; cdr3_length: 16; cdr3_aa: CASSVQAGGNYNEQFF; cdr3_nt: TGTGCCAGCAGCGTACAGGCGGGGGGGAACTACAATGAGCAGTTCTTC
j_call: TRBJ1-1; clone_size: -; v_call: TRBV12-3/TRBV12-4; d_call: -; cdr3_length: 12; cdr3_aa: CASSSQAREAFF; cdr3_nt: TGTGCCAGCAGTTCCCAGGCCCGTGAAGCTTTCTTT
j_call: TRBJ2-3; clone_size: few; v_call: TRBV24-1; d_call: -; cdr3_length: 16; cdr3_aa: CATSHFAGRFTDTQYF; cdr3_nt: TGTGCCACCAGTCATTTCGCGGGACGGTTTACAGATACGCAGTATTTT
j_call: TRBJ2-2; clone_size: -; v_call: TRBV18; d_call: -; cdr3_length: 18; cdr3_aa: CASSRERLGISNTGELFF; cdr3_nt: TGTGCCAGCTCGAGGGAACGTTTGGGAATTTCCAACACCGGGGAGCTGTTTTTT
j_call: TRBJ2-2; clone_size: -; v_call: TRBV6-2/TRBV6-3; d_call: -; cdr3_length: 16; cdr3_aa: CASSYSVSADTGELFF; cdr3_nt: TGTGCCAGCAGTTACTCGGTTAGCGCAGACACCGGGGAGCTGTTTTTT
j_call: TRBJ2-7; clone_size: -; v_call: TRBV6-2/TRBV6-3; d_call: -; cdr3_length: 13; cdr3_aa: CASLFRLGYEQYF; cdr3_nt: TGTGCCAGCCTCTTCCGACTGGGCTACGAGCAGTACTTC
j_call: TRBJ2-1; clone_size: few; v_call: TRBV20-1; d_call: TRBD2; cdr3_length: 14; cdr3_aa: CSASGGATYNEQFF; cdr3_nt: TGCAGTGCTAGCGGGGGGGCCACCTACAATGAGCAGTTCTTC
j_call: TRBJ1-2; clone_size: -; v_call: TRBV29-1; d_call: -; cdr3_length: 11; cdr3_aa: CSVGPTDGYTF; cdr3_nt: TGCAGCGTTGGGCCTACTGATGGCTACACCTTC